This entry lists 7 T cell receptor beta chains sequenced from one sample in a study of CD8+CD57+ T cells in acquired aplastic anemia. Genomic DNA was employed as the template in profiling TCR beta VDJ and CDR3. Using its own MiXCR run on the reads, TCRdb lists one record per CDR3 protein. The sample lists some 180,000 distinct CDR3 sequences, about 47% occurring once. The sample taken for sequencing was sorted CD4+, CD8+, or CD8+CD57+ T cells (not recorded which) from PBMCs. Receptors were obtained from a human donor in good health.

This clonotype was detected a few times. A much larger clone lies one base from this, so it may be a read error. The CDR3 DNA follows: TGTGCCGGTAGTAGACGGGAAGTTTCCTCTGGGGCCAACGTCCTGACTTTC. This sequence encodes CAGSRREVSSGANVLTF. The rearrangement links TRBV19 to TRBJ2-6; possibly TRBD2 for D (5 bases). The germline V gene has CDR1 LNHDA and CDR2 SQIVND (reference sequence). This CDR3 is 17 amino acids long.

The chain couples TRBV15 to TRBJ2-1; possible D gene TRBD1, 7 bases. CDR3 size: 14 residues. Trimming left V 4 bases short and J 8 bases short, with 15 bases between. Germline V gives CDR1 LNHNV, CDR2 YYDKDF (reference sequence). CDR3 bases: TGTGCCACCAGCATCAGGGGGGCCATTGATGAGCAGTTCTTC. Protein product: CATSIRGAIDEQFF.

This chain links TRBV19 with TRBJ2-6; 9 bases align to TRBD1. Germline CDR1 and CDR2: LNHDA and SQIVND (reference sequence). This CDR3 region has 16 residues. The V segment lost 3 bases and the J segment 0 bases; nucleotides outside the gene matches: 0. CDR3 sequence (DNA): TGTGCCAGTAGTATGGGACAGGGCTCTGGGGCCAACGTCCTGACTTTC. Encoded protein: CASSMGQGSGANVLTF.

Many counts were recorded for this clonotype. J is TRBJ2-7 and V is TRBV3-1; 7 bases are a match to TRBD1. CDR3 length equals 14 residues. V dropped 4 bases and J dropped 5; count of bases not matched to a gene: 8. The germline gives CDR1 LGHDT, CDR2 YNNKEL (reference sequence). The DNA of the CDR3 is TGTGCCAGCAGCCCCTACCGAGGGGGCAACGAGCAGTACTTC. Translating gives CASSPYRGGNEQYF.

The genes are TRBV2 and TRBJ1-3; no definite D call. This CDR3 contains 14 residues. The ends were cut back, 9 bases at V and 6 bases at J, with 18 bases in the middle. Germline values: CDR1 SNHLY, CDR2 FYNNEI. CDR3 amino acids: CASVSSGFENTIYF. In nucleotides, the CDR3 is TGTGCCAGTGTGTCTTCCGGTTTCGAAAACACCATATATTTT.

The chain combines TRBV19 with TRBJ2-1; the D gene is possibly TRBD2 (7 bases). The CDR3 has 13 residues. Germline V gene data show CDR1 as LNHDA and CDR2 as SQIVND (reference sequence). Deletions cut 7 bases from V and 9 bases from J, with 16 bases between. CDR3: CASTDGRGFEQFF. The CDR3 DNA is TGTGCCAGTACCGATGGGAGGGGGTTTGAGCAGTTCTTC. The full variable domain, rest sourced from reference TRBV19 and TRBJ2-1, is DGGITQSPKYLFRKEGQNVTLSCEQNLNHDAMYWYRQDPGQGLRLIYYSQIVNDFQKGDIAEGYSVSREKKESFPLTVTSAQKNPTAFYLCASTDGRGFEQFFGPGTRLTVL.

This clonotype is a singleton in its sample. The CDR3 protein is CATSDAYTGGYTF. The CDR3 DNA sequence: TGTGCCACCAGTGACGCATACACTGGCGGCTACACCTTC. The rearrangement uses TRBV24-1 and TRBJ1-2; D not resolved. Germline CDR1 is KGHDR and CDR2 is SFDVKD. Deletions cut 4 bases from V and 8 bases from J, with 13 bases between. The length of the CDR3 is 13 residues.